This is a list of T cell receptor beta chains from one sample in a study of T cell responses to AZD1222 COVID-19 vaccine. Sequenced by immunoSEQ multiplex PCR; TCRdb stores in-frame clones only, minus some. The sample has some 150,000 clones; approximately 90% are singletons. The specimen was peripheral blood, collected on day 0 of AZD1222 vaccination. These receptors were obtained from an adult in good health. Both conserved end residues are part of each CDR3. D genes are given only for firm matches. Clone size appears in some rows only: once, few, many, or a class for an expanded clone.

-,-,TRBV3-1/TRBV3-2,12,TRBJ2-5,CASSQIEQTQYF,TGTGCCAGCAGCCAAATTGAGCAGACCCAGTACTTC
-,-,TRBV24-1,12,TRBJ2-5,CATSDYSETQYF,TGTGCCACCAGTGATTATTCGGAGACCCAGTACTTC
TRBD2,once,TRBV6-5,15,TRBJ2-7,CASSYSREASYEQYF,TGTGCCAGCAGTTACTCGCGGGAGGCTTCCTACGAGCAGTACTTC
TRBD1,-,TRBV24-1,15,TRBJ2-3,CATSGPGQITDTQYF,TGTGCCACCAGTGGACCGGGACAGATCACAGATACGCAGTATTTT
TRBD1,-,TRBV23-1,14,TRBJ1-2,CASSRVGTGGGYTF,TGCGCCAGCAGTCGCGTAGGGACAGGGGGAGGCTACACCTTC
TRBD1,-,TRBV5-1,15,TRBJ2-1,CASSPGTGDYNEQFF,TGCGCCAGCAGCCCCGGGACAGGGGATTACAATGAGCAGTTCTTC
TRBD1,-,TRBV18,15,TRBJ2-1,CASSLQGRSYNEQFF,TGTGCCAGCTCATTACAGGGGCGCTCCTACAATGAGCAGTTCTTC
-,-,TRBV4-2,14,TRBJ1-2,CASSLRQRAPGYTF,TGTGCCAGCAGCTTACGACAAAGGGCCCCTGGCTACACCTTC
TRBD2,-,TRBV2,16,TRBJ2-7,CASSPTGTSGRVEQYF,TGTGCCAGCAGCCCGACGGGGACTAGCGGGAGGGTTGAGCAGTACTTC
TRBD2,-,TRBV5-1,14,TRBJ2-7,CASTQSGRAYEQYF,TGCGCCAGCACCCAAAGCGGGAGGGCCTACGAGCAGTACTTC
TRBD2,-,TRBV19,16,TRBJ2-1,CASSIWGSSSGHEQFF,TGTGCCAGTAGTATATGGGGAAGTTCTAGCGGGCATGAGCAGTTCTTC
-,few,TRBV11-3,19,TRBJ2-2,CASSPGRGARHAYTGELFF,TGTGCCAGCAGTCCGGGACGGGGGGCGCGTCATGCGTATACCGGGGAGCTGTTTTTT
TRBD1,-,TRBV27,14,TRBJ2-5,CASSTGTGRETQYF,TGTGCCAGCAGTACCGGGACAGGTAGAGAGACCCAGTACTTC
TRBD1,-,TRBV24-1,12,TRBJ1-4,CATNNRGEKLFF,TGTGCCACCAACAACAGGGGTGAAAAACTGTTTTTT
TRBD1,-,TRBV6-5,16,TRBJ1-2,CASSYSTGQGPYGYTF,TGTGCCAGCAGTTACAGTACCGGACAGGGCCCCTATGGCTACACCTTC
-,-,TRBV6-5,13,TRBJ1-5,CASSQGGNQPQHF,TGTGCCAGCAGCCAAGGGGGTAATCAGCCCCAGCATTTT
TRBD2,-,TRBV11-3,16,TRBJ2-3,CASSRGASGREDTQYF,TGTGCCAGCAGCCGTGGGGCAAGCGGGAGAGAAGATACGCAGTATTTT
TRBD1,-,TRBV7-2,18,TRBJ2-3,CASSLALDRVRGTDTQYF,TGTGCCAGCAGCTTAGCCCTAGACAGGGTACGAGGGACAGATACGCAGTATTTT
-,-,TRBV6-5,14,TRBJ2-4,CASSSPRAKNIQYF,TGTGCCAGCAGTTCCCCCCGGGCCAAAAACATTCAGTACTTC
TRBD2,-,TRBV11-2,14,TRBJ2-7,CASTLAGVVNEQYF,TGTGCCAGCACCTTAGCGGGAGTCGTAAACGAGCAGTACTTC
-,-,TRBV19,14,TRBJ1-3,CASQTSLRGGTIYF,TGTGCCAGTCAGACATCCCTCAGAGGCGGCACCATATATTTT
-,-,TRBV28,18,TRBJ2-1,CASSFVRGRGGGYNEQFF,TGTGCCAGCAGTTTTGTCAGGGGGCGCGGGGGAGGCTACAATGAGCAGTTCTTC
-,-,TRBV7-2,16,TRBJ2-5,CASSLVPGVWRETQYF,TGTGCCAGCAGCTTAGTCCCCGGGGTGTGGCGAGAGACCCAGTACTTC
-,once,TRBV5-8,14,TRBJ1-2,CASTYLQGRRGYTF,TGTGCCAGCACCTATCTCCAGGGGAGACGTGGCTACACCTTC
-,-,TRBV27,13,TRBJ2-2,CASSFLGTGELFF,TGTGCCAGCAGTTTCTTGGGGACCGGGGAGCTGTTTTTT
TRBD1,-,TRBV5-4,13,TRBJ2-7,CASSQGVNYEQYF,TGTGCCAGCAGCCAGGGGGTGAACTACGAGCAGTACTTC
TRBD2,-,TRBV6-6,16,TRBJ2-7,CASSYSWASGSYEQYF,TGTGCCAGCAGTTACTCATGGGCTAGCGGGAGTTACGAGCAGTACTTC
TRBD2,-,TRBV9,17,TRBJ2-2,CASSVDIAGGPLGELFF,TGTGCCAGCAGCGTAGACATAGCGGGAGGGCCTCTCGGGGAGCTGTTTTTT
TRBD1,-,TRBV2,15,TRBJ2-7,CASSEVDRIHYEQYF,TGTGCCAGCAGTGAAGTGGACAGGATTCACTACGAGCAGTACTTC
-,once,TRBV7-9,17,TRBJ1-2,CASSSSGGDGSIYGYTF,TGTGCCAGCAGCTCCTCTGGAGGGGACGGGAGCATTTATGGCTACACCTTC
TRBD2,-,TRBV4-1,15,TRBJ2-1,CASSQLWAGVDEQFF,TGCGCCAGCAGCCAACTATGGGCGGGAGTCGATGAGCAGTTCTTC
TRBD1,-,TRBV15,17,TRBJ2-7,CATSFRAGQVSGYEQYF,TGTGCCACCAGCTTCCGAGCCGGACAGGTTTCTGGCTACGAGCAGTACTTC
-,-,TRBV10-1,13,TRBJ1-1,CASSELWNTEAFF,TGCGCCAGCAGTGAATTGTGGAACACTGAAGCTTTCTTT
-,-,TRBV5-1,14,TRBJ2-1,CASSFSGPYNEQFF,TGCGCCAGCAGCTTTAGCGGTCCCTACAATGAGCAGTTCTTC
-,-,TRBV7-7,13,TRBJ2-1,CASSLGTDNEQFF,TGTGCCAGCAGCTTAGGGACAGACAATGAGCAGTTCTTC